A single sample is the source of the 24 T cell receptor beta chains below, sequenced in a study of blood T cell repertoires in COVID-19. Using immunoSEQ multiplex PCR, the repertoire was profiled, and TCRdb retains in-frame clones only, with some absent. The data hold roughly 200,000 clones, with around 90% observed a single time. Sequencing used peripheral blood. These receptors were collected from a man between 18 and 35 years old with active or convalescent COVID-19.

This clone has only one observation. This chain connects TRBV5-1 to TRBJ2-1; the D is unclear. In germline, CDR1 is SGHRS, CDR2 YFSETQ. This CDR3 contains 15 residues. V lost 1 base to trimming and J lost 3 bases, with 11 bases between them. The CDR3 DNA is TGCGCCAGCAGCTTGTCCTTTACGGGCTACAATGAGCAGTTCTTC. Amino acids: CASSLSFTGYNEQFF.

The CDR3: CASSMVSDRAEAFF. CDR3 nucleotide sequence: TGTGCCAGTAGTATGGTGAGCGACAGGGCTGAAGCTTTCTTT. The chain uses TRBV19 and TRBJ1-1; 7 nucleotides match TRBD1. CDR3 length equals 14 residues. V lost 3 bases, J lost 6 bases, and 7 bases stayed unmatched. Germline V gene data show CDR1 as LNHDA and CDR2 as SQIVND (reference sequence). Together with reference TRBV19 and TRBJ1-1, the CDR3 gives the full variable domain: DGGITQSPKYLFRKEGQNVTLSCEQNLNHDAMYWYRQDPGQGLRLIYYSQIVNDFQKGDIAEGYSVSREKKESFPLTVTSAQKNPTAFYLCASSMVSDRAEAFFGQGTRLTVV.

This chain connects TRBV2 to TRBJ1-5; no reliable D call. The V and J ends lost 7 bases and 3 bases respectively, with 16 bases between them. CDR1 and CDR2 (germline): SNHLY, FYNNEI. The CDR3 has 15 residues. In DNA form, the CDR3 reads TGTGCCAGCATCCCCCGTTCTGGCTCCAATCAGCCCCAGCATTTT. This gives the protein CASIPRSGSNQPQHF.

V and J are TRBV27 and TRBJ1-6; D is unresolved. V was trimmed by 0 bases and J by 11 bases, leaving 8 bases between them. The CDR3 is 13 amino acids. Germline V lookup: CDR1 MNHEY, CDR2 SMNVEV (reference sequence). CDR3 in DNA: TGTGCCAGCAGTTTATCCTCCCTCGCACCCCTCCACTTT. This encodes CASSLSSLAPLHF.

V is TRBV10-2 and J is TRBJ2-4; 11 bases agree with TRBD2. V lost 6 bases to trimming and J lost 1 base; unmatched junction nucleotides: 8. Germline loops: CDR1 WSHSY, CDR2 SAAADI. The CDR3 has 17 residues. DNA for the CDR3: TGCGCCAGCAGCGCGGGACTAGCGGTAGAGGCCAAAAACATTCAGTACTTC. Its translation is CASSAGLAVEAKNIQYF.

In this sample, this clone turned up once. The chain joins TRBV29-1 to TRBJ2-6; D unresolved. The CDR3 has 14 amino acids. CDR1 and CDR2 (germline): SQVTM, ANQGSEA. V was clipped by 0 bases and J by 12 bases, with 15 bases between them. DNA for the CDR3: TGCAGCGTTGAAGATCAGGTTGGGCTCGGCGTCCTGACTTTC. Its translation is CSVEDQVGLGVLTF. The full variable domain, in which reference TRBV29-1 and TRBJ2-6 provide the parts outside the CDR3, is SAVISQKPSRDICQRGTSLTIQCQVDSQVTMMFWYRQQPGQSLTLIATANQGSEATYESGFVIDKFPISRPNLTFSTLTVSNMSPEDSSIYLCSVEDQVGLGVLTFGAGSRLTVL.

The chain uses TRBV7-6 and TRBJ1-1; 8 positions match TRBD1. The germline CDR1 and CDR2 sequences are SGHVS and FNYEAQ. The V gene end was trimmed by 2 bases and the J gene end by 2 bases; junction bases not matched to a gene: 4. This CDR3 has 15 amino acids. CDR3 loop: CASSLSGQGNTEAFF. DNA for the CDR3: TGTGCCAGCAGCTTAAGTGGACAGGGAAACACTGAAGCTTTCTTT.

The rearrangement uses TRBV10-2 and TRBJ2-7, with a tentative D call TRBD1 (6 bases). Trimming took 8 bases from V and 2 from J, leaving 22 bases between them. The germline gives CDR1 WSHSY, CDR2 SAAADI. The CDR3 has 16 residues. CDR3 DNA sequence: TGCGCCAGCGTTCAGAGTCAGGGGACCTTAACCTACGAGCAGTACTTC. Translated, it gives CASVQSQGTLTYEQYF.

This chain uses TRBV7-2 with TRBJ1-5; TRBD1 matches at 12 bases. This CDR3 region has 16 residues. CDR1 SGHTA and CDR2 FQGNSA come from the germline V gene. V was pared by 1 base and J by 4 bases, with 2 bases of the junction left unmatched. CDR3 loop: CASSLGDRGQNQPQHF. The DNA of the CDR3 is TGTGCCAGCAGCTTAGGGGACAGGGGGCAAAATCAGCCCCAGCATTTT.

This rearrangement joins TRBV19 to TRBJ1-1; TRBD1 is a possible D gene (6 bases). This CDR3 contains 15 residues. V lost 1 base and J lost 1, with 10 bases in between. Per germline, CDR1 LNHDA and CDR2 SQIVND (reference sequence). CDR3 in DNA: TGTGCCAGTAGTATAGGAGGGGGGGCGAACACTGAAGCTTTCTTT. Encoded protein: CASSIGGGANTEAFF.

The gene calls are TRBV4-1 and TRBJ1-1, with a weak D call TRBD1 (6 bases). The CDR3 consists of 15 residues. Germline loops: CDR1 MGHRA, CDR2 YSYEKL. Trimming took off 1 base at V and 3 bases at J, with 12 bases between the two ends. The CDR3 spells CASSQVNRADTEAFF. The CDR3, as DNA: TGCGCCAGCAGCCAAGTAAACAGGGCGGACACTGAAGCTTTCTTT.

The rearrangement links TRBV14 to TRBJ2-1, with D perhaps TRBD1 (6 bases). Germline CDR1 is SGHDN and CDR2 is FVKESK. The ends were cut back, 2 bases at V and 0 bases at J, with 11 bases in the middle. CDR3 length: 16 residues. The CDR3 DNA reads TGTGCCAGCAGCCAAAGACAGGACCTCTCCTACAATGAGCAGTTCTTC. It codes for CASSQRQDLSYNEQFF.

The rearrangement uses TRBV12-3 or TRBV12-4 and TRBJ2-1, with 9 bases that match TRBD2. This CDR3 has 13 residues. Trimming at V came to 8 bases and at J to 3 bases, leaving 2 bases not matched to a gene. The CDR3 here is CASLAGRYNEQFF. As DNA, the CDR3 is TGTGCCAGCCTAGCGGGGCGCTACAATGAGCAGTTCTTC.

This clone was counted a single time. The V call is TRBV18, the J call TRBJ1-1, with 7 positions matching TRBD1. The CDR3 loop spans 15 amino acids. Germline CDR1 KGHSH, CDR2 LQKENI. The junction had 8 bases not matched to a gene; V was cut back by 4 bases and J by 3 bases. In DNA form, the CDR3 reads TGTGCCAGCTCACTCTCCGGGACAGCCGACACTGAAGCTTTCTTT. It translates to CASSLSGTADTEAFF.

Concerning this clone itself: Distinct nucleotide sequences in the sample also encode this CDR3. The chain is built from TRBV19 and TRBJ1-5; the D gene is possibly TRBD1 (6 bases). Germline V gives CDR1 LNHDA, CDR2 SQIVND (reference sequence). The CDR3 spans 16 residues. V was trimmed by 3 bases and J by 4 bases, leaving 16 bases between them. CDR3 amino acids: CASSIVWTADNQPQHF. The CDR3 bases are TGTGCCAGTAGTATTGTATGGACAGCAGATAATCAGCCCCAGCATTTT.

The chain joins TRBV25-1 to TRBJ1-4; maybe TRBD1 (5 bases). Trimming took off 5 bases at V and 5 bases at J, with 18 bases between the two ends. This CDR3 is 16 amino acids long. Germline assignment: CDR1 MGHDK and CDR2 SYGVNS. The CDR3 region has the DNA TGTGCCAGCAGTCCCCCAGGTTGGGAGGGGAATGAAAAACTGTTTTTT. It codes for CASSPPGWEGNEKLFF.

The V call is TRBV19, the J call TRBJ1-5; perhaps TRBD1 as D (6 bases). There are 13 residues in the CDR3. The germline V gene encodes CDR1 LNHDA and CDR2 SQIVND (reference sequence). V lost 6 bases, J lost 6 bases, and 12 bases lay in between. CDR3 sequence reads: CASRAGEGQPQHF. CDR3 nucleotide sequence: TGTGCCAGTAGAGCAGGGGAGGGTCAGCCCCAGCATTTT.

In its sample, this clone was seen a few times. The chain recombines TRBV28 with TRBJ2-7, with TRBD2 matching over 9 bases. V was clipped by 5 bases and J by 8 bases; unmatched bases: 22. Germline CDR1 and CDR2: MDHEN and SYDVKM. There are 18 residues in the CDR3. CDR3 sequence reads: CASSPSTGFGTSYNQQYF. The CDR3 nucleotides are TGTGCCAGCAGTCCTTCCACAGGATTTGGGACTAGCTATAACCAGCAGTACTTC.

This chain joins TRBV28 and TRBJ2-2, with 9 bases aligning to TRBD1. Germline V gene lookup returns CDR1 MDHEN and CDR2 SYDVKM. V dropped 4 bases and J dropped 3; count of bases not matched to a gene: 3. The CDR3 runs to 15 residues. This CDR3 is CASSSGDRDTGELFF. CDR3 coding DNA: TGTGCCAGCAGTTCGGGGGACAGGGACACCGGGGAGCTGTTTTTT.

V gene TRBV2 combines with J gene TRBJ2-5, with 8 bases aligning to TRBD1. The V segment lost 4 bases and the J segment 5 bases; nucleotides outside the gene matches: 9. The CDR3 totals 15 residues. CDR1 is SNHLY, CDR2 FYNNEI, per germline. This CDR3 reads CASSGEGQGRETQYF. The CDR3 DNA is TGTGCCAGCAGTGGGGAAGGACAGGGCAGGGAGACCCAGTACTTC.

The J gene is TRBJ2-1, the V gene TRBV29-1, with 12 bases matching TRBD2. The J segment lost 11 bases and the V segment lost 6 bases, leaving 11 bases of the junction unmatched. Germline V gene data show CDR1 as SQVTM and CDR2 as ANQGSEA. The CDR3 has 14 amino acids. CDR3 nucleotides: TGCAGCGTCACGACTAGCGGGAGCTCACAGCAGCAGTTCTTC. It codes for CSVTTSGSSQQQFF.

V usage is TRBV5-5 and J usage is TRBJ1-2, with 8 bases matching TRBD1. The CDR3 covers 16 residues. CDR1 is SGHKS, CDR2 YYEKEE, per germline (reference sequence). Trimming took 0 bases from V and 6 from J; bases not matched to a gene: 10. The CDR3 sequence is CASSLEVRTGYDGYTF. The CDR3, as DNA: TGTGCCAGCAGCTTGGAGGTTCGGACAGGGTACGATGGCTACACCTTC.

The chain is built from TRBV2 and TRBJ2-2; the match to TRBD2 covers 12 bases. J lost 6 bases, V lost 5 bases, and 4 bases had no gene match. CDR1 is SNHLY, CDR2 FYNNEI, per germline. The CDR3 loop spans 15 amino acids. The CDR3: CASSLAGGPSGELFF. The CDR3 DNA is TGTGCCAGCAGTCTAGCGGGAGGGCCCTCCGGGGAGCTGTTTTTT.

The chain links TRBV4-2 to TRBJ2-1; a possible D gene is TRBD1 (6 bases). The CDR3 totals 13 residues. Germline CDR1 and CDR2: LGHNA and YNFKEQ. V was cut by 4 bases and J by 15 bases, with 19 bases left in between. The CDR3 region is CASSRKKGDIGFF. CDR3 DNA: TGTGCCAGCAGCCGCAAAAAGGGGGACATAGGGTTCTTC.